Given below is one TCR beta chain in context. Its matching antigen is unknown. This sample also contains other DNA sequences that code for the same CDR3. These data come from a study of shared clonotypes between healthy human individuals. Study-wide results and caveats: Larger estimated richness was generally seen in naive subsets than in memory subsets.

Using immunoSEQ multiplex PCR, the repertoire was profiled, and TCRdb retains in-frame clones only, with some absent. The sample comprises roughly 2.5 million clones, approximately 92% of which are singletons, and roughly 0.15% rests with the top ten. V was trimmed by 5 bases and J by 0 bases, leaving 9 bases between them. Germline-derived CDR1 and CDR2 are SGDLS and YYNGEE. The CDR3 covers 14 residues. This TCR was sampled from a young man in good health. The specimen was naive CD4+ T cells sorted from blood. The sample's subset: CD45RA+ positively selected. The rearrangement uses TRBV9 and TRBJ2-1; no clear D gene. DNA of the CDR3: TGTGCCAGCAGTGTGGAAAGCTCCTACAATGAGCAGTTCTTC. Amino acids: CASSVESSYNEQFF.